Each of the 2 T cell receptor beta chains below was sequenced from the same sample in a study of T cell responses to AZD1222 COVID-19 vaccine. The data were produced by immunoSEQ multiplex PCR, yet TCRdb's version contains in-frame clones alone and is incomplete. The sample carries approximately 140,000 clones, roughly 93% recorded once. Sample: peripheral blood, taken 28 days after the second AZD1222 dose. These receptors were obtained from an adult who received the AZD1222 COVID-19 vaccine.

The rearrangement joins TRBV29-1 to TRBJ1-2; no reliable D call. V was cut by 4 bases and J by 0 bases, with 15 bases left in between. Germline assignment: CDR1 SQVTM and CDR2 ANQGSEA. This CDR3 comprises 15 residues. The CDR3 nucleotides read TGCAGCGTTGGGAGGTCCGGCAGAGCTAACTATGGCTACACCTTC. This codes for CSVGRSGRANYGYTF.

The chain joins TRBV11-2 to TRBJ2-1; 8 bases match TRBD2. V was pared by 5 bases and J by 9 bases, with 9 bases of the junction left unmatched. Germline-derived CDR1 and CDR2 are SGHAT and FQNNGV. The CDR3 is 14 residues long. DNA for the CDR3: TGTGCCAGCAGCCTAGCGGGTGCGGGGGGTGAGCAGTTCTTC. Translated, it gives CASSLAGAGGEQFF.